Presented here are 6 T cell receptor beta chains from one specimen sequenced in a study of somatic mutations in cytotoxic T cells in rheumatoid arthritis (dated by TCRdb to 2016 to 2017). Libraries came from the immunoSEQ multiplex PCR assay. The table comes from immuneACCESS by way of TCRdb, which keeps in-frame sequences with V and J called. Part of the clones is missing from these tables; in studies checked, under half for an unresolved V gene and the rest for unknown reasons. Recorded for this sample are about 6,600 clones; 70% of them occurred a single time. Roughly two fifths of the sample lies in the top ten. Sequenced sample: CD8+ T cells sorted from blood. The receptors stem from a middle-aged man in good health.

CDR3 loop: CASSPPSGGANEQFF. The CDR3 nucleotides read TGTGCCAGCAGCCCTCCTAGCGGGGGGGCAAATGAGCAGTTCTTC. The genes are TRBV7-3 and TRBJ2-1; the match to TRBD2 covers 12 bases. CDR3 length equals 15 residues. V dropped 5 bases and J dropped 7; count of bases not matched to a gene: 6. The germline CDR1 and CDR2 sequences are SGHTA and FQGTGA. The whole variable domain, remainder taken from reference TRBV7-3 and TRBJ2-1, is GAGVSQTPSNKVTEKGKYVELRCDPISGHTALYWYRQSLGQGPEFLIYFQGTGAADDSGLPNDRFFAVRPEGSVSTLKIQRTERGDSAVYLCASSPPSGGANEQFFGPGTRLTVL.

The CDR3 region is CASSAPTGGRTEAFF. For the CDR3, the DNA is TGTGCCAGCAGTGCCCCGACAGGGGGCAGGACTGAAGCTTTCTTT. The rearrangement joins TRBV2 to TRBJ1-1; TRBD1 aligns across 10 bases. CDR3 length: 15 residues. V lost 4 bases, J lost 5 bases, and 7 bases stayed unmatched. Germline V CDR1 and CDR2: SNHLY, FYNNEI.

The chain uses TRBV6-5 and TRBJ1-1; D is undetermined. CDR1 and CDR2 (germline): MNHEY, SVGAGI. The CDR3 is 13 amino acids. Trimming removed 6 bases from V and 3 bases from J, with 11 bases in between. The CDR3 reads CASSPSFYTEAFF. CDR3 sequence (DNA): TGTGCCAGCAGCCCCTCATTCTACACTGAAGCTTTCTTT.

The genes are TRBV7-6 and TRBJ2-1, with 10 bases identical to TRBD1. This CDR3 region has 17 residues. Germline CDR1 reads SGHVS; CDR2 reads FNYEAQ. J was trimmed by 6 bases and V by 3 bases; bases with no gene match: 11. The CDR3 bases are TGTGCCAGCAGCTTCGACCCGGGACAGGGGCTCGCCAATGAGCAGTTCTTC. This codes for CASSFDPGQGLANEQFF.

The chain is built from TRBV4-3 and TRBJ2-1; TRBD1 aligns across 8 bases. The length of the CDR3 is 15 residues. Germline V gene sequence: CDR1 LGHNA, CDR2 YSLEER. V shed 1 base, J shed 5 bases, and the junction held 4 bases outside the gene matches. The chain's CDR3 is CASSQGTGINNEQFF. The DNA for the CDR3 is TGCGCCAGCAGCCAAGGGACAGGGATCAACAATGAGCAGTTCTTC.

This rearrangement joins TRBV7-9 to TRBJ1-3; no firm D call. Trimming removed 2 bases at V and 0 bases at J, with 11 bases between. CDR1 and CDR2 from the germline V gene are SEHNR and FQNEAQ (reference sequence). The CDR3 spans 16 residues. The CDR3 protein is CASSLQPTGSGNTIYF. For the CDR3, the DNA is TGTGCCAGCAGCTTACAGCCTACCGGCTCTGGAAACACCATATATTTT.